This T cell receptor beta chain was documented in a study of cytomegalovirus exposure and HLA in healthy donors. Overall study context: Out of roughly 170 million T cells, an earlier analysis found 117 million unique TCR beta sequences in total.

This clone has only one observation. Primers: 60 Vbeta forward and 13 Jbeta reverse. TCRdb's table, derived via immunoSEQ multiplex PCR, lists solely in-frame clones and lacks some. The sample includes some 79,000 clones, more than 60% of them seen just once. Donors showed nominal health when sampled, although they likely had unrecorded immune exposures. V was pared by 7 bases and J by 5 bases, with 7 bases of the junction left unmatched. There are 14 residues in the CDR3. The V gene's germline CDR1 is MDHEN and CDR2 SYDVKM. This chain joins TRBV28 and TRBJ1-1, with TRBD1 matching over 10 bases. The origin of this receptor is a male donor in good health and CMV-seropositive. Sample: PBMCs. In nucleotides, the CDR3 is TGTGCCAGCATTTGGGACAGGGGAGGAACTGAAGCTTTCTTT. Translation gives CASIWDRGGTEAFF.